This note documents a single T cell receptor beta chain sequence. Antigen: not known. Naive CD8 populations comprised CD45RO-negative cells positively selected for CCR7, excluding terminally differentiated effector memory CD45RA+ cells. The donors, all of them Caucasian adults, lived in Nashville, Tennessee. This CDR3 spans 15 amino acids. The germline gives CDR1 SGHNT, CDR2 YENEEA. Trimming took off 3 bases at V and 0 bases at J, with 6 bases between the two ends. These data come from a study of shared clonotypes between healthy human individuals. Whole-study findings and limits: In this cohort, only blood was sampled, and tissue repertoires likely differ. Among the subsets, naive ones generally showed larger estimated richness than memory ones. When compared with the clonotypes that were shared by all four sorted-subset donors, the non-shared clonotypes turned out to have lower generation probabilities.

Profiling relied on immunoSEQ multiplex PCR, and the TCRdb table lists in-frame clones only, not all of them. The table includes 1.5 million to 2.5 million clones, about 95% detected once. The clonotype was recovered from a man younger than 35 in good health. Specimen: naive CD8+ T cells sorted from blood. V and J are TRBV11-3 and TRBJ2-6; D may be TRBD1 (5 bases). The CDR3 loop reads CASSFTGSGANVLTF. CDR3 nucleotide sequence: TGTGCCAGCAGCTTCACAGGCTCTGGGGCCAACGTCCTGACTTTC.